The 3 T cell receptor beta chains reported below all come from one sample, sequenced in a study of blood T cells in healthy people across ages. Using a J-beta primer mix together with a sample-barcoded 5' primer, a second PCR was run for roughly 7 to 11 cycles. Via MiXCR, TCRdb re-called the 5' RACE reads, giving one row per CDR3 protein. The sample has 550,000 to 800,000 distinct CDR3 sequences, approximately 31% seen once. Sequencing input: blood. These receptors all come from a woman older than 75 in good health.

This clonotype was counted ten times or more. This chain uses TRBV5-1 with TRBJ2-5; 8 bases line up with TRBD2. V lost 3 bases, J lost 5 bases, and 6 bases stayed unmatched. The CDR3 length is 14 residues. Germline values: CDR1 SGHRS, CDR2 YFSETQ. This CDR3 reads CASSSSGGAETQYF. CDR3 nucleotide sequence: TGCGCCAGCAGCTCCTCCGGGGGGGCGGAGACCCAGTACTTC.

Comment on this clonotype: Since a much larger clone is just one base distant, this may be a read error. The CDR3, as DNA: TGTGCCAGCAGACTAGCGCCAGGGTTCCGGAATGAGCAGTTCTTC. Amino acid sequence: CASRLAPGFRNEQFF. The V gene is TRBV7-2, the J gene TRBJ2-1; 7 bases agree with TRBD2. V dropped 6 bases and J dropped 7; count of bases not matched to a gene: 12. Germline V gene data show CDR1 as SGHTA and CDR2 as FQGNSA. The CDR3 contains 15 residues.

This clonotype was seen ten or more times. The chain carries TRBV6-2 or TRBV6-3 and TRBJ2-1; 12 nucleotides match TRBD2. Trimming took 0 bases from V and 9 from J; bases not matched to a gene: 9. Looked up from germline, CDR1 is MNHEY and CDR2 is SVGEGT. The CDR3 sequence is 17 residues long. The CDR3 DNA reads as TGTGCCAGCAGTTACTCGAGCCCTAGCGGGGGGGTAATTGAGCAGTTCTTC. Translation gives CASSYSSPSGGVIEQFF.